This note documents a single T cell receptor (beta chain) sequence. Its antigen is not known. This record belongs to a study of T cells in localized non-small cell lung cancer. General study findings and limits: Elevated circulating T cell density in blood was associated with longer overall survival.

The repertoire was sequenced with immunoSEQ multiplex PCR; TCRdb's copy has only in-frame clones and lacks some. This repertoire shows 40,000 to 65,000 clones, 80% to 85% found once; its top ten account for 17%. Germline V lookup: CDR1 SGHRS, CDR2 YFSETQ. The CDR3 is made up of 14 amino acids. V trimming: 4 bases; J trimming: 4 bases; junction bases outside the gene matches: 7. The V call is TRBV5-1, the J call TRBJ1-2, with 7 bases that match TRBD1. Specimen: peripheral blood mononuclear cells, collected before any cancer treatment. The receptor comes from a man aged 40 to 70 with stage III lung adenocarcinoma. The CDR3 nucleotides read TGCGCCAGCAGCATAACCACAGGGGTCTATGGCTACACCTTC. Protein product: CASSITTGVYGYTF.